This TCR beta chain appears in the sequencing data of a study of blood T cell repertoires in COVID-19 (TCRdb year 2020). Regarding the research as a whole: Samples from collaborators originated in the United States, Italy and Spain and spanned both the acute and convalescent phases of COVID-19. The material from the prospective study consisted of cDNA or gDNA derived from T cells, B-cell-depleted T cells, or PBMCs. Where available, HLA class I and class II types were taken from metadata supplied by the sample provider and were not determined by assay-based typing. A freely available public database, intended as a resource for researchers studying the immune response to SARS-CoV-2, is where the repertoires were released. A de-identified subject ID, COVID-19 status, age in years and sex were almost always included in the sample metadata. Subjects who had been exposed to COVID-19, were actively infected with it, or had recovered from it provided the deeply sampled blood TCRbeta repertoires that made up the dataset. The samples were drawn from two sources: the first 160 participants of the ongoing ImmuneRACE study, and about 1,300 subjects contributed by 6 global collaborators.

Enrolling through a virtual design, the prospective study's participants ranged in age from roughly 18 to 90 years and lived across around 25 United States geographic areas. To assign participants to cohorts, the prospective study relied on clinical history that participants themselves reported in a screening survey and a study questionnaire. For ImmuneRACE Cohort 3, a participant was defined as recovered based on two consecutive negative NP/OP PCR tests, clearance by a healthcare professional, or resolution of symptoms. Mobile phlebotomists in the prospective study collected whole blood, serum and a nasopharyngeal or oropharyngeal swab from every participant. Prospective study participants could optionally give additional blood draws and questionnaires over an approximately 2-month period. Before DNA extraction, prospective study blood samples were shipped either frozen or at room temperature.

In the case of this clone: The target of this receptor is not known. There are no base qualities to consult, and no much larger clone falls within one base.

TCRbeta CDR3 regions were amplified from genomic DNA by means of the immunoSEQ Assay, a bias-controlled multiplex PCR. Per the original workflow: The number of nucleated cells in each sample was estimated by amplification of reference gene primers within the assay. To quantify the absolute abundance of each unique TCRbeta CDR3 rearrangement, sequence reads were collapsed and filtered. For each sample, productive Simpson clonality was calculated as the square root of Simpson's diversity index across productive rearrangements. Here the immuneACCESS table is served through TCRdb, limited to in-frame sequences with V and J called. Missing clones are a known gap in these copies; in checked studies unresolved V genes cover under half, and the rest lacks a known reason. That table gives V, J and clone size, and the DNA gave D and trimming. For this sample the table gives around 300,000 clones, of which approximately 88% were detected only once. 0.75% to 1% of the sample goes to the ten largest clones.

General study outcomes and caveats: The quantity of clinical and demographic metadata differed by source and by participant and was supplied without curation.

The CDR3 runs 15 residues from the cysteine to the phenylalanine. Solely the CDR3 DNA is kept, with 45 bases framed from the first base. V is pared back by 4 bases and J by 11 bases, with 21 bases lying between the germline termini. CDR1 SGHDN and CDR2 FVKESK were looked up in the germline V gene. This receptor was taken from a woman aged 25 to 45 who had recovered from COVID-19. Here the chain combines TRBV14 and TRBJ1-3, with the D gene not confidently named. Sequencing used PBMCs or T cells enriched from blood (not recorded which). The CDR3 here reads CASSPPGSSKLAIYF. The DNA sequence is TGTGCCAGCAGCCCCCCCGGGTCCTCTAAGCTTGCCATATATTTT.